Detailed here is one T cell receptor (beta chain). As yet, its antigen is unknown. This entry belongs to a study of PD-1 blockade in classical Hodgkin lymphoma. General observations from the study: Exclusion was the outcome for patients who began nivolumab under 1 year after ASCT. Lower baseline TCR diversity marked trial partial responders and progressors. At C4D1, TCR diversity had climbed significantly for CD4+ cells, though not for CD8+ cells. When set against healthy donors, newly diagnosed patients were reported to show lower baseline TCR diversity.

Each patient relapsed following autologous stem cell transplantation, and prior brentuximab vedotin exposure differed. Sequenced by immunoSEQ multiplex PCR; TCRdb stores in-frame clones only, minus some. This table holds 80,000 to 100,000 clones, approximately 92% found once. The CDR3 runs 13 residues. Trimming pared 7 bases from V and 5 bases from J, leaving 15 bases between. CDR1 and CDR2 (germline): SGDLS, YYNGEE. This clonotype originated in a human donor with classical Hodgkin lymphoma. The chain has TRBV9 and TRBJ1-2; perhaps TRBD1 as D (5 bases). The source material was peripheral blood mononuclear cells (PBMCs), sampled at baseline. CDR3 amino acids: CASATGTEYGYTF. CDR3 DNA: TGTGCCAGCGCGACCGGGACCGAGTATGGCTACACCTTC.